The rows below give T cell receptor beta chains drawn from one sample of a study of vaccination effects on CD4 cells after COVID-19. Using immunoSEQ multiplex PCR, the repertoire was profiled, and TCRdb retains in-frame clones only, with some absent. The profile covers just under 75,000 clones, with under 85% appearing a single time and roughly 2.9% taken by the ten largest. Their specific antigens are unknown. Specimen: CD4+ T cells from PBMCs cultured with HCoV-NL63 spike peptides, collected before COVID-19 vaccination. These TCRs come from a human donor who received a COVID-19 vaccine. Both conserved end residues are part of each CDR3. Each record gives: J gene, clone size, V gene, D gene, CDR3 protein, CDR3 DNA. The D gene is left open where the match is weak. Clone size is not always given. Where it is, it says once, few, many or a class for expanded clones.

J gene: TRBJ2-3
clone size: -
V gene: TRBV7-2
D gene: TRBD2
CDR3 protein: CASSLVGDYTDTQYF
CDR3 DNA: TGTGCCAGCAGCTTAGTAGGGGACTACACAGATACGCAGTATTTT

J gene: TRBJ2-1
clone size: -
V gene: TRBV6-4
D gene: -
CDR3 protein: CASSDLWGNEQFF
CDR3 DNA: TGTGCCAGCAGTGACCTCTGGGGCAATGAGCAGTTCTTC

J gene: TRBJ2-5
clone size: -
V gene: TRBV5-1
D gene: TRBD2
CDR3 protein: CASSLGGGRAQYF
CDR3 DNA: TGCGCCAGCAGCTTGGGTGGAGGGAGGGCCCAGTACTTC

J gene: TRBJ1-4
clone size: -
V gene: TRBV9
D gene: TRBD1
CDR3 protein: CASSVRQGMGNEKLFF
CDR3 DNA: TGTGCCAGCAGCGTTCGACAGGGGATGGGTAATGAAAAACTGTTTTTT

J gene: TRBJ1-1
clone size: once
V gene: TRBV29-1
D gene: -
CDR3 protein: CSVEVADEAFF
CDR3 DNA: TGCAGCGTTGAAGTGGCGGATGAAGCTTTCTTT

J gene: TRBJ1-1
clone size: -
V gene: TRBV30
D gene: -
CDR3 protein: CAWSGDRRYEAFF
CDR3 DNA: TGTGCCTGGAGCGGAGACAGGAGATATGAAGCTTTCTTT

J gene: TRBJ1-4
clone size: -
V gene: TRBV18
D gene: TRBD1
CDR3 protein: CASSRDRANEKLFF
CDR3 DNA: TGTGCCAGCTCACGGGACAGGGCTAATGAAAAACTGTTTTTT

J gene: TRBJ1-4
clone size: -
V gene: TRBV29-1
D gene: -
CDR3 protein: CSIGPSGEKLFF
CDR3 DNA: TGCAGCATTGGGCCCTCGGGGGAAAAACTGTTTTTT

J gene: TRBJ2-2
clone size: -
V gene: TRBV18
D gene: -
CDR3 protein: CASSPTTGTGELFF
CDR3 DNA: TGTGCCAGCTCACCAACCACAGGGACCGGGGAGCTGTTTTTT

J gene: TRBJ2-3
clone size: -
V gene: TRBV9
D gene: TRBD1
CDR3 protein: CASSVGVGQYTDTQYF
CDR3 DNA: TGTGCCAGCAGCGTAGGAGTGGGACAGTACACAGATACGCAGTATTTT

J gene: TRBJ2-5
clone size: -
V gene: TRBV25-1
D gene: TRBD1
CDR3 protein: CASSRDRGETQYF
CDR3 DNA: TGTGCCAGCAGTCGGGACAGGGGGGAGACCCAGTACTTC

J gene: TRBJ1-5
clone size: -
V gene: TRBV7-2
D gene: -
CDR3 protein: CASSSGTLNQPQHF
CDR3 DNA: TGTGCCAGCAGCTCCGGGACTTTGAATCAGCCCCAGCATTTT

J gene: TRBJ2-3
clone size: -
V gene: TRBV6-5
D gene: -
CDR3 protein: CASRQEVTDTQYF
CDR3 DNA: TGTGCCAGCAGGCAAGAAGTCACAGATACGCAGTATTTT

J gene: TRBJ1-1
clone size: -
V gene: TRBV7-2
D gene: TRBD1
CDR3 protein: CASSLDRGKTEAFF
CDR3 DNA: TGTGCCAGCAGCTTGGACAGGGGAAAGACTGAAGCTTTCTTT

J gene: TRBJ1-4
clone size: -
V gene: TRBV18
D gene: -
CDR3 protein: CASSPQTSGGEKLFF
CDR3 DNA: TGTGCCAGCTCACCACAGACATCTGGGGGTGAAAAACTGTTTTTT

J gene: TRBJ1-3
clone size: few
V gene: TRBV30
D gene: -
CDR3 protein: CAWSVGRYSGNTIYF
CDR3 DNA: TGTGCCTGGAGTGTTGGCCGGTACTCTGGAAACACCATATATTTT

J gene: TRBJ1-3
clone size: -
V gene: TRBV5-1
D gene: TRBD1
CDR3 protein: CASSLRTGGSGNTIYF
CDR3 DNA: TGCGCCAGCAGCTTGAGGACAGGGGGCTCTGGAAACACCATATATTTT

J gene: TRBJ1-1
clone size: -
V gene: TRBV2
D gene: TRBD1
CDR3 protein: CASSWDRDNTEAFF
CDR3 DNA: TGTGCCAGCAGCTGGGACAGGGATAACACTGAAGCTTTCTTT

J gene: TRBJ1-5
clone size: -
V gene: TRBV19
D gene: -
CDR3 protein: CASGGVQPQHF
CDR3 DNA: TGTGCCAGTGGCGGTGTCCAGCCCCAGCATTTT

J gene: TRBJ2-3
clone size: -
V gene: TRBV7-3
D gene: -
CDR3 protein: CASSLTAVSTDTQYF
CDR3 DNA: TGTGCCAGCAGCTTAACAGCGGTGAGCACAGATACGCAGTATTTT

J gene: TRBJ1-2
clone size: few
V gene: TRBV12-3/TRBV12-4
D gene: -
CDR3 protein: CASSIGTNYGYTF
CDR3 DNA: TGTGCCAGCAGTATCGGTACCAACTATGGCTACACCTTC

J gene: TRBJ1-3
clone size: -
V gene: TRBV5-1
D gene: -
CDR3 protein: CASSSDLGNTIYF
CDR3 DNA: TGCGCCAGCAGCTCGGACCTAGGAAACACCATATATTTT

J gene: TRBJ1-3
clone size: -
V gene: TRBV5-1
D gene: -
CDR3 protein: CASSLVGSLGSGNTIYF
CDR3 DNA: TGCGCCAGCAGCTTGGTCGGGTCGTTGGGGTCTGGAAACACCATATATTTT

J gene: TRBJ2-5
clone size: -
V gene: TRBV4-3
D gene: TRBD2
CDR3 protein: CASSQWASGGQTQYF
CDR3 DNA: TGCGCCAGCAGCCAATGGGCTAGCGGGGGTCAGACCCAGTACTTC

J gene: TRBJ2-2
clone size: few
V gene: TRBV28
D gene: TRBD2
CDR3 protein: CASSPTSGGPTELFF
CDR3 DNA: TGTGCCAGCAGCCCGACTAGCGGGGGCCCCACGGAGCTGTTTTTT

J gene: TRBJ1-2
clone size: -
V gene: TRBV5-5
D gene: -
CDR3 protein: CASSLDDVGGYTF
CDR3 DNA: TGTGCCAGCAGCTTGGATGATGTCGGCGGCTACACCTTC

J gene: TRBJ2-2
clone size: -
V gene: TRBV9
D gene: -
CDR3 protein: CASKKGANTGELFF
CDR3 DNA: TGTGCCAGCAAGAAGGGGGCGAACACCGGGGAGCTGTTTTTT

J gene: TRBJ2-1
clone size: -
V gene: TRBV5-4
D gene: -
CDR3 protein: CASSLGRFDYNEQFF
CDR3 DNA: TGTGCCAGCAGCTTGGGTCGGTTCGATTACAATGAGCAGTTCTTC

J gene: TRBJ2-6
clone size: -
V gene: TRBV10-2
D gene: TRBD2
CDR3 protein: CASRDVGGGLSGANVLTF
CDR3 DNA: TGCGCCAGCAGGGACGTTGGGGGGGGACTCTCTGGGGCCAACGTCCTGACTTTC

J gene: TRBJ2-5
clone size: -
V gene: TRBV24-1
D gene: TRBD1
CDR3 protein: CATSDSGQGKTQYF
CDR3 DNA: TGTGCCACCAGTGATTCCGGACAGGGTAAGACCCAGTACTTC

J gene: TRBJ1-2
clone size: few
V gene: TRBV7-9
D gene: -
CDR3 protein: CASSLTVGGYTF
CDR3 DNA: TGTGCCAGCAGCTTGACAGTGGGCGGCTACACCTTC

J gene: TRBJ1-3
clone size: -
V gene: TRBV28
D gene: TRBD1
CDR3 protein: CASGPTGPNTIYF
CDR3 DNA: TGTGCCAGCGGACCGACAGGGCCGAACACCATATATTTT

J gene: TRBJ2-2
clone size: -
V gene: TRBV6-5
D gene: -
CDR3 protein: CASTRQATNTGELFF
CDR3 DNA: TGTGCCAGCACCCGACAGGCCACGAACACCGGGGAGCTGTTTTTT

J gene: TRBJ1-5
clone size: -
V gene: TRBV6-5
D gene: -
CDR3 protein: CASRTGQHSNQPQHF
CDR3 DNA: TGTGCCAGCAGAACAGGACAGCATAGCAATCAGCCCCAGCATTTT

J gene: TRBJ2-1
clone size: -
V gene: TRBV11-3
D gene: TRBD2
CDR3 protein: CASSKGLAGGKNEQFF
CDR3 DNA: TGTGCCAGCAGCAAGGGACTAGCGGGGGGAAAAAATGAGCAGTTCTTC

J gene: TRBJ1-3
clone size: few
V gene: TRBV19
D gene: TRBD1
CDR3 protein: CASWDRGTYTIYF
CDR3 DNA: TGTGCCAGCTGGGACAGGGGTACTTACACCATATATTTT

J gene: TRBJ2-1
clone size: few
V gene: TRBV19
D gene: -
CDR3 protein: CATAYTDEQFF
CDR3 DNA: TGTGCCACCGCTTATACTGATGAGCAGTTCTTC

J gene: TRBJ2-1
clone size: -
V gene: TRBV19
D gene: TRBD2
CDR3 protein: CARKATSGGENNEQFF
CDR3 DNA: TGTGCCAGGAAAGCGACTAGCGGGGGGGAAAACAATGAGCAGTTCTTC

J gene: TRBJ1-5
clone size: -
V gene: TRBV12-3/TRBV12-4
D gene: -
CDR3 protein: CASSLGWDQPQHF
CDR3 DNA: TGTGCCAGCAGTTTGGGTTGGGATCAGCCCCAGCATTTT

J gene: TRBJ2-3
clone size: -
V gene: TRBV7-2
D gene: -
CDR3 protein: CASKLTGSNTDTQYF
CDR3 DNA: TGTGCCAGCAAGTTGACTGGGTCGAACACAGATACGCAGTATTTT

J gene: TRBJ1-1
clone size: -
V gene: TRBV2
D gene: -
CDR3 protein: CASRADRSPRNTEAFF
CDR3 DNA: TGTGCCAGCAGAGCCGACAGGAGCCCGCGGAACACTGAAGCTTTCTTT

J gene: TRBJ1-1
clone size: -
V gene: TRBV5-4
D gene: TRBD1
CDR3 protein: CASSSSDRANTEAFF
CDR3 DNA: TGTGCCAGCAGCTCAAGCGACAGGGCGAACACTGAAGCTTTCTTT

J gene: TRBJ2-6
clone size: -
V gene: TRBV28
D gene: TRBD1
CDR3 protein: CASSLTGEMGANVLTF
CDR3 DNA: TGTGCCAGCAGTTTGACAGGGGAGATGGGGGCCAACGTCCTGACTTTC

J gene: TRBJ2-2
clone size: -
V gene: TRBV14
D gene: -
CDR3 protein: CASRRRAGEIGELFF
CDR3 DNA: TGTGCCAGCCGACGTCGGGCAGGGGAAATTGGGGAGCTGTTTTTT

J gene: TRBJ1-5
clone size: -
V gene: TRBV19
D gene: TRBD1
CDR3 protein: CASSQNRDRRRNQPQHF
CDR3 DNA: TGTGCCAGTAGCCAGAACAGGGACAGGCGGAGGAATCAGCCCCAGCATTTT

J gene: TRBJ1-3
clone size: few
V gene: TRBV28
D gene: TRBD1
CDR3 protein: CASSSRRDRAGNTIYF
CDR3 DNA: TGTGCCAGCAGTTCTCGCCGGGACAGGGCTGGAAACACCATATATTTT

J gene: TRBJ1-2
clone size: -
V gene: TRBV19
D gene: -
CDR3 protein: CASKGRDGPNYGYTF
CDR3 DNA: TGTGCCAGTAAGGGCAGGGACGGCCCTAACTATGGCTACACCTTC

J gene: TRBJ2-1
clone size: -
V gene: TRBV30
D gene: -
CDR3 protein: CAWSRSWSSYNEQFF
CDR3 DNA: TGTGCCTGGAGTCGTAGCTGGAGCTCCTACAATGAGCAGTTCTTC

J gene: TRBJ1-6
clone size: -
V gene: TRBV2
D gene: TRBD1
CDR3 protein: CASIEGQGGSPLHF
CDR3 DNA: TGTGCCAGCATCGAAGGACAGGGCGGTTCACCCCTCCACTTT

J gene: TRBJ1-2
clone size: -
V gene: TRBV3-1/TRBV3-2
D gene: -
CDR3 protein: CASSPTRHGYGYTF
CDR3 DNA: TGTGCCAGCAGCCCCACGCGACATGGGTATGGCTACACCTTC

J gene: TRBJ2-3
clone size: -
V gene: TRBV9
D gene: -
CDR3 protein: CASSPGHLGSNTQYF
CDR3 DNA: TGTGCCAGCAGCCCGGGACACCTCGGGTCGAATACGCAGTATTTT

J gene: TRBJ2-3
clone size: -
V gene: TRBV5-1
D gene: TRBD1
CDR3 protein: CASSLGTGVQTDTQYF
CDR3 DNA: TGCGCCAGCAGCTTGGGGACAGGGGTTCAGACAGATACGCAGTATTTT

J gene: TRBJ1-2
clone size: -
V gene: TRBV6-6
D gene: TRBD1
CDR3 protein: CASSYSATGAYGYTF
CDR3 DNA: TGTGCCAGCAGTTACTCAGCGACAGGGGCCTATGGCTACACCTTC

J gene: TRBJ2-2
clone size: -
V gene: TRBV24-1
D gene: -
CDR3 protein: CATSDFVGGRNTGELFF
CDR3 DNA: TGTGCCACCAGTGATTTCGTGGGGGGCCGAAACACCGGGGAGCTGTTTTTT

J gene: TRBJ1-1
clone size: -
V gene: TRBV2
D gene: -
CDR3 protein: CASRAEMNTEAFF
CDR3 DNA: TGTGCCAGCAGAGCGGAAATGAACACTGAAGCTTTCTTT

J gene: TRBJ1-1
clone size: -
V gene: TRBV6-5
D gene: -
CDR3 protein: CASSYMMGGTEAFF
CDR3 DNA: TGTGCCAGCAGTTACATGATGGGGGGGACTGAAGCTTTCTTT

J gene: TRBJ1-2
clone size: -
V gene: TRBV7-2
D gene: TRBD1
CDR3 protein: CASSLRRDRVDYGYTF
CDR3 DNA: TGTGCCAGCAGCTTACGACGGGACAGGGTAGACTATGGCTACACCTTC

J gene: TRBJ2-6
clone size: -
V gene: TRBV5-1
D gene: -
CDR3 protein: CASSLGVGSGANVLTF
CDR3 DNA: TGCGCCAGCAGCTTGGGAGTAGGGTCGGGGGCCAACGTCCTGACTTTC

J gene: TRBJ1-2
clone size: -
V gene: TRBV2
D gene: -
CDR3 protein: CASSIASNYGYTF
CDR3 DNA: TGTGCCAGCAGTATCGCTTCTAACTATGGCTACACCTTC

J gene: TRBJ1-4
clone size: -
V gene: TRBV7-9
D gene: -
CDR3 protein: CASRSRQPNEKLFF
CDR3 DNA: TGTGCCAGCAGGTCCCGACAGCCCAATGAAAAACTGTTTTTT